This TCR beta chain was recorded in a study of T cell repertoires in cytomegalovirus infection (dated by TCRdb to between 2018 and 2020). Concerning the study at large: Peptide stimulations targeted recently identified HLA-C-restricted CMV epitopes, whose presentation resists viral immunomodulation, together with well-studied HLA-B-restricted epitopes. The HLA type of each donor mattered for the analysis, because public TCR beta signatures pointed to carriage of CMV infection along with the matching HLA type. What the study reported, not specific to this receptor: The ex vivo response was dominated by HLA-C-restricted CMV-specific TCR beta clonotypes, and the single most frequent clonotype in two of eight donors was supplied by these HLA-C-restricted clonotypes. In both this cohort and an independent roughly 400-donor cohort, the cumulative frequency of public TCR beta family members distinguished carriers of CMV infection plus the relevant HLA type.

The germline V gene supplies CDR1 SGHTA and CDR2 FQGNSA. Taken from cysteine to phenylalanine, the CDR3 has 15 residues. CDR3 DNA is the only sequence kept; it has 45 bases, read in frame from the first base. V ends up 4 bases short and J 11 bases short, with an unmatched junction base count of 8. Reads for this sample came from an Illumina HiSeq 1500. TCRdb redid the processing of the public reads, applying fastp at Q25 and MiXCR, and retained in-frame beta chains. Each record represents a unique CDR3 protein, reported with the most common genes and DNA among its rows. This sample lists a few hundred thousand distinct CDR3 sequences; around 40% were detected once. 48% of the sample comes from the top ten. Concerning this clonotype itself: The antigen it binds to is not known. Base qualities are not at hand, and no much larger clone is one base apart.

This specimen's treatment or condition label, interpreted: in vitro stimulation with specific CMV peptide epitopes to enrich CMV-specific T cells. The sequence was obtained from a human donor in good health (CMV status not recorded). Some clones in this sample may be carry-over from other donors' samples. Sequenced here: cultured PBMCs, sampled from culture after CMV antigen stimulation. Here the chain combines TRBV7-2 and TRBJ1-6; TRBD1 lines up with 10 middle nucleotides. The DNA reads as follows: TGTGCCAGCAGCTACAGACAGGGGGCGCGGACACCCCTCCACTTT. Protein translation: CASSYRQGARTPLHF.